This T cell receptor beta chain was sequenced during a study of T-cell memory formation after mild COVID-19 (dated by TCRdb to the early 2020s). Context from the whole study: TCR sequence clusters from the two donors were found to be largely donor specific. In a couple of donors, T-cell clones that expanded and contracted after mild COVID-19 were tracked by sequencing TCRalpha and TCRbeta repertoires over time. The cohort was made up of two young adult volunteers, one female and one male, who were previously healthy.

Sequencing used an Illumina NovaSeq 6000. TCRalpha and TCRbeta cDNA libraries were constructed by 5'RACE with constant-segment primers, with sample barcodes and unique molecular identifiers being introduced. Trizol reagent was used to extract RNA from every sample. Amplification of the libraries took two PCR steps, and the second step added a second sample barcode plus Illumina TruSeq adapters. The libraries were sequenced on an Illumina NovaSeq using 2 x 150 bp paired-end reads. The study's processing was this. The reads were demultiplexed and collapsed into UMI-guided consensus sequences using migec v1.2.7. With mixcr v2.1.11, UMI consensuses were aligned to TRA and TRB V and J templates and assembled into clonotypes. A clonotype was counted as expanded or contracted only if both edgeR and NoisET called the change significant, with noise models trained on biological replicates. For edgeR calls, a false discovery rate-adjusted p below 0.01 and a log2 fold-change threshold of 1 were applied. PCA with hierarchical clustering of max-normalized trajectories of the 1000 most abundant clonotypes was used as exploratory dynamics analysis. Separately sequenced CD4+ and CD8+ repertoires were used to assign a CD4 or CD8 phenotype to each responding clone. The raw public data were reprocessed by TCRdb itself: fastp quality trimming at Q25, MiXCR clonotype calling, in-frame beta chains only. Each entry is one CDR3 protein sequence, shown with its most common DNA and genes. These V and J calls rely on TCRdb rather than the paper's analysis. The sample table contains 200,000 or so distinct CDR3 sequences; only one count was recorded for roughly 16% of them. Around 1.9% of the sample is held by the ten biggest clonotypes.

PBMCs were isolated by Ficoll-Paque density gradient centrifugation. Beyond this particular receptor, the publication reports: The study included only a couple of mild cases, and larger cohorts that include severe cases with pre-infection samples were judged to be necessary. The detection of some responding clones in pre-infection memory suggests that pre-existing cross-reactive memory T cells joined the SARS-CoV-2 response. Contracting CD4+ clones turned up mainly in the CM and EM memory subsets, whereas EMRA was where CD8+ clones were enriched. SARS-CoV-2 specificity of the second-wave clones peaking on day 37 was not confirmed. Clones contracting from day 15 to 85 had balanced CD4/CD8 phenotypes, while a second wave expanding from day 15 to 37 was biased towards CD4+.

Of note for this clonotype: This clone's antigen is unknown. No qualities accompany the bases; no much larger clone lies one base away.

At the junction V is shortened by 8 bases and J by 5 bases, with 13 bases in between. Spanning cysteine to phenylalanine, the CDR3 consists of 13 amino acids. The kept DNA is CDR3 alone, 39 bases in frame from the first base. The sample was PBMCs or a T cell subset sorted from them (not recorded which). This TCR was recovered from an adult woman who had mild COVID-19 (a few samples of this study predate the infection). The sample titles of this study are shuffled in the database, so cell type and time point are left out; the donor was told from shared clones. Recombination connected TRBV12-3 or TRBV12-4 to TRBJ1-3, and perhaps TRBD1 as D gene, on 5 matching bases. At the DNA level, the sequence is TGTGCCAGCGTCGGGGGGAGTCGAAACACCATATATTTT. This is translated as CASVGGSRNTIYF.